The entry that follows covers one TCR beta chain sequence. The antigen is not known. These donors, healthy bone marrow donors, were studied. Germline V CDR1 and CDR2: SGDLS, YYNGEE. The CDR3 is made up of 15 amino acids. The junction had 7 bases not matched to a gene; V was cut back by 3 bases and J by 8 bases. This sample was taken from a study of cytomegalovirus exposure and HLA in healthy donors. Study as a whole: Approximately 190 million T cells yielded 100 million or so unique TCR beta sequences, as an earlier analysis found. General study findings and limits: Sequences of the TCR beta chain were said to predict the HLA-A and HLA-B alleles of most subjects accurately. High specificity and sensitivity for cytomegalovirus status were reported for the classifier.

PCR employed 60 Vbeta and 13 Jbeta primers. The table came from immunoSEQ multiplex PCR; TCRdb's copy has only in-frame clones and leaves some out. The sample lists 75,000 to 100,000 clones, 65% to 85% seen once, with less than 15% in the top ten. The sequence derives from an older woman in good health and CMV-seropositive. The chain links TRBV9 to TRBJ1-4, with 10 bases matching TRBD1. Input material: PBMCs. The CDR3 is CASSGQGAKGEKLFF. The CDR3 DNA is TGTGCCAGCAGCGGACAGGGGGCTAAGGGGGAAAAACTGTTTTTT.